The T cell receptor (beta chain) described here comes from a study of cytotoxic CD8 clonotypes in ibrutinib-treated CLL (dated by TCRdb to the early 2020s). With regard to the full study: The cohort included about 15 treatment-naive and eleven to twelve relapsed/refractory patients; around 17 were IGHV unmutated. Cryopreserved peripheral blood mononuclear cells were collected before treatment, at response, and at either disease progression or sustained remission. Responses were partial in around 25 patients and complete in 2; after median about 63 months follow-up, around 15 stayed in remission and roughly twelve progressed. Of the 86 participants in the trial, 26 had longitudinal samples available. Samples at response were collected after a median of approximately twelve months of treatment, with a range of roughly 6 to 40 months. An average of roughly 250,000 productive templates and some 100,000 productive rearrangements was obtained per sample. Summary of the overall study and its limitations: Baseline clonality exceeded that of age-matched healthy donors and correlated strongly with circulating CD8+ T-cell counts. Sampling times were not matched between patients in sustained remission and patients whose disease was progressing, and lymph node repertoires were not examined. At ibrutinib response clonality went up, during sustained remission it held steady, and at progression it dropped back toward baseline. Public clonotypes were rare and either contracted or stayed stable during treatment, and the rise in clonality at ibrutinib response reflected the expansion of private clonotypes.

The germline V gene sets CDR1 to MDHEN and CDR2 to SYDVKM. The CDR3 runs 13 residues from the cysteine to the phenylalanine. The retained sequence is limited to the CDR3, 39 bases, with the frame set at the first base. V and J lose 3 bases and 0 bases, and a span of 6 bases separates them. On a MiSeq, deep resolution sequencing aimed for a depth between 1 in 1 million and 1 in 200,000 T cells, with each clonotype covered roughly 10x on average. The immunoSEQ hsTCRB Kit was used to generate the TCR beta libraries. The published analysis was carried out like this. Data were analyzed with ImmunoSEQ Data Assistant and ImmunoSEQ Analyzer, with V, D and J genes assigned per IMGT definitions. Clonality was computed as one minus normalized Shannon entropy of productive rearrangement frequencies, ranging from 0 to 1. Only overrepresented clonotypes making up at least 0.05% of the repertoire of each patient were included in the public clonotype analysis. Repertoires from about a dozen age-matched healthy donors in immuneACCESS were used as clonality controls. TCRdb carries this immuneACCESS record with in-frame sequences only. Its versions omit some clonotypes, under half of them owing to an unresolved V gene in the studies checked, with the rest unexplained. The V and J calls and clone size were taken over from that table, and D and trimming were inferred from the DNA. This sample lists approximately 330,000 clones; more than 65% were detected once. Of the sample, approximately 7% is held by the ten largest clones.

For TCR beta library preparation, 1.5 to 2 micrograms of genomic DNA were extracted from the cryopreserved PBMCs. Longitudinal blood samples from CLL patients on ibrutinib monotherapy were analyzed using high-throughput TCR beta sequencing. The patients took part in an open-label, single-center phase 2 trial of ibrutinib monotherapy. About this clone: Its antigen is not yet known. No base quality values were provided; no much bigger clone lies one nucleotide off.

The sample here was PBMCs, taken before ibrutinib treatment. Recombination linked TRBV28 to TRBJ2-7, with the D gene too uncertain to name. This receptor was taken from a human donor with chronic lymphocytic leukemia. The CDR3 has the sequence CASSFGNSYEQYF. The DNA reads TGTGCCAGCAGTTTTGGGAACTCCTACGAGCAGTACTTC.